Listed below are T cell receptor beta chains from one sample, sequenced in a study of monozygotic twins with inflammatory bowel disease. Reanalyzing the 5' RACE reads, TCRdb keeps one entry per CDR3 protein, without DNA. This listing includes fewer than 550,000 distinct CDR3 sequences. The specimen was blood. These receptors all come from a human donor with ulcerative colitis or Crohn's disease, or a healthy co-twin of an affected twin (not recorded which). Each CDR3 is given with its conserved first and last residue. The order of the fields is CDR3 protein, V gene, J gene.

CDR3aa: CASGRDSMNTEAFF
v_gene: TRBV6-1
j_gene: TRBJ1-1

CDR3aa: CASRSTGEYTEAFF
v_gene: TRBV12-3/TRBV12-4
j_gene: TRBJ1-1

CDR3aa: CASSLWDLGELFF
v_gene: TRBV12-3/TRBV12-4
j_gene: TRBJ2-2

CDR3aa: CASSPLSMGHPIHF
v_gene: TRBV7-2
j_gene: TRBJ1-6

CDR3aa: CASSFIRGTSGRESYEQYF
v_gene: TRBV11-2
j_gene: TRBJ2-7

CDR3aa: CASSPGLAEYTGELFF
v_gene: TRBV7-9
j_gene: TRBJ2-2

CDR3aa: CSARSNRVTEAFF
v_gene: TRBV20-1
j_gene: TRBJ1-1

CDR3aa: CASSLGLQLNTEAFF
v_gene: TRBV5-4
j_gene: TRBJ1-1

CDR3aa: CASRAGGPGETQYF
v_gene: TRBV19
j_gene: TRBJ2-5

CDR3aa: CASSTGTGRDIQYF
v_gene: TRBV7-9
j_gene: TRBJ2-4

CDR3aa: CASRTQGAREQYF
v_gene: TRBV5-4
j_gene: TRBJ2-7

CDR3aa: CASRPTGTVNQPQHF
v_gene: TRBV6-1
j_gene: TRBJ1-5

CDR3aa: CASTDPRQGVNEQFF
v_gene: TRBV5-1
j_gene: TRBJ2-1

CDR3aa: CASSLNGRGLDTQYF
v_gene: TRBV7-3
j_gene: TRBJ2-3

CDR3aa: CSARDTYNEQFF
v_gene: TRBV29-1
j_gene: TRBJ2-1

CDR3aa: CASSLGLGVRQPQHF
v_gene: TRBV5-1
j_gene: TRBJ1-5

CDR3aa: CASSPGVTGEAFF
v_gene: TRBV5-1
j_gene: TRBJ1-1

CDR3aa: CASSLASWGQKDNEQFF
v_gene: TRBV7-8
j_gene: TRBJ2-1

CDR3aa: CSARTGVEQPQHF
v_gene: TRBV20-1
j_gene: TRBJ1-5

CDR3aa: CATSRDPNRVYEQYF
v_gene: TRBV15
j_gene: TRBJ2-7

CDR3aa: CASSFGLVDTEALF
v_gene: TRBV12-3/TRBV12-4
j_gene: TRBJ1-1

CDR3aa: CASSHLGAGTLGRRSGANVLTF
v_gene: TRBV4-1
j_gene: TRBJ2-6

CDR3aa: CASNLDRGGETQYF
v_gene: TRBV7-9
j_gene: TRBJ2-5

CDR3aa: CASSLAETSQETQYF
v_gene: TRBV7-9
j_gene: TRBJ2-5

CDR3aa: CSARGGEVVTDTQYF
v_gene: TRBV20-1
j_gene: TRBJ2-3

CDR3aa: CASSTSGVPNEQFF
v_gene: TRBV2
j_gene: TRBJ2-1

CDR3aa: CASTAKRGEDEQFF
v_gene: TRBV5-1
j_gene: TRBJ2-1

CDR3aa: CASSLSRGGIEQYF
v_gene: TRBV12-3/TRBV12-4
j_gene: TRBJ2-7

CDR3aa: CASSPTGLSSYEQYF
v_gene: TRBV28
j_gene: TRBJ2-7

CDR3aa: CASSEAQAGGQDTQYF
v_gene: TRBV2
j_gene: TRBJ2-3

CDR3aa: CASSLRGLAGTSSYEQYF
v_gene: TRBV27
j_gene: TRBJ2-7

CDR3aa: CASSRATGSNSPLHF
v_gene: TRBV4-1
j_gene: TRBJ1-6

CDR3aa: CASSWDAGRGTEAFF
v_gene: TRBV12-3/TRBV12-4
j_gene: TRBJ1-1

CDR3aa: CASSYFSGTEAYEQYF
v_gene: TRBV6-5
j_gene: TRBJ2-7

CDR3aa: CAMSLSGGPYEQYF
v_gene: TRBV10-3
j_gene: TRBJ2-7

CDR3aa: CASSIRQGGYEQYF
v_gene: TRBV6-6
j_gene: TRBJ2-7

CDR3aa: CSARVAGIYPGGYTF
v_gene: TRBV20-1
j_gene: TRBJ1-2

CDR3aa: CSARDLGRALYNEQFF
v_gene: TRBV20-1
j_gene: TRBJ2-1

CDR3aa: CASSPAPVLYYGYTF
v_gene: TRBV7-8
j_gene: TRBJ1-2

CDR3aa: CASSFAPTAGGTGEQFF
v_gene: TRBV7-3
j_gene: TRBJ2-1

CDR3aa: CATSTSGANVLTF
v_gene: TRBV15
j_gene: TRBJ2-6

CDR3aa: CASSISGTPAAEAFF
v_gene: TRBV5-1
j_gene: TRBJ1-1

CDR3aa: CASSGTRDRSYNEQFF
v_gene: TRBV25-1
j_gene: TRBJ2-1

CDR3aa: CASRPTGSGEQYF
v_gene: TRBV4-1
j_gene: TRBJ2-7

CDR3aa: CASSFTTALVGNTIYF
v_gene: TRBV5-1
j_gene: TRBJ1-3

CDR3aa: CASSPHPEGAIEAFF
v_gene: TRBV5-1
j_gene: TRBJ1-1

CDR3aa: CASSLALHLGNTEAFF
v_gene: TRBV5-6
j_gene: TRBJ1-1

CDR3aa: CASRGDRTYEQYF
v_gene: TRBV6-1
j_gene: TRBJ2-7

CDR3aa: CASIPGGGYTEAFF
v_gene: TRBV28
j_gene: TRBJ1-1

CDR3aa: CASSGIGEQFF
v_gene: TRBV2
j_gene: TRBJ2-1

CDR3aa: CATQLMGSGGEQYF
v_gene: TRBV7-2
j_gene: TRBJ2-7

CDR3aa: CASSHQGQGGYGYTF
v_gene: TRBV4-1
j_gene: TRBJ1-2

CDR3aa: CASSLDGGRAYF
v_gene: TRBV5-1
j_gene: TRBJ2-5

CDR3aa: CASSLGVSRSSYNEQFF
v_gene: TRBV5-1
j_gene: TRBJ2-1

CDR3aa: CASSLDSGAGLGNEKLFF
v_gene: TRBV5-5
j_gene: TRBJ1-4

CDR3aa: CASSATFYGYTF
v_gene: TRBV6-1
j_gene: TRBJ1-2